This T cell receptor beta chain was sequenced during a study of T cells after somatic rescue of genetic block (dated by TCRdb to the early 2020s). Background on the whole study: The study assessed how robust, over the long term, a T-cell system was when the system had developed through somatic rescue of a genetic block in T-cell development.

Receptor amplification or capture employed the immunoSEQ multiplex PCR assay. Held by TCRdb, this immuneACCESS table contains in-frame sequences only and omits some clones. Under half of the omission traces to an unresolved V gene where checked; the cause of the rest is unknown. The sample table records about 14,000 clones; approximately 71% of these occur just once. The ten biggest clones cover less than 35% of the sample. CDR3 length: 15 amino acids, cysteine to phenylalanine. The read is trimmed to its CDR3 DNA, 45 bases read in frame from base 1. Sequences MNHNS (CDR1) and SASEGT (CDR2) are obtained from the germline V gene. The V end gives up 5 bases and the J end 4 bases, leaving 3 bases in the junction not matched to a gene. Remarks on this clone: This clone's antigen is unknown. Nothing much larger sits one base from this clone, and base qualities are not available.

Sequences were obtained from peripheral blood mononuclear cells (PBMCs). The receptor was derived from a man younger than 35. This chain is built from TRBV6-1 and TRBJ1-5, with TRBD1 identical over 12 junction bases. The bases read TGTGCCAGCAGTAAGGGACAGGGGGCAAATCAGCCCCAGCATTTT. Protein translation: CASSKGQGANQPQHF.